This T cell receptor beta chain was identified in a study of radiotherapy plus CTLA-4 blockade in lung cancer. Study summary: In roughly 19% of patients, objective responses were seen; 30% to 35% had disease control. Study-level points and caveats: Among blood TCR repertoires after radiotherapy plus ipilimumab, tumor-derived clones expanded.

Worth noting for this clone: Its specificity is not known.

Chemo-refractory metastatic non-small-cell lung cancer patients were treated with focal radiation plus CTLA-4 blockade with ipilimumab. This table comes from immunoSEQ multiplex PCR, and its TCRdb copy is limited to in-frame clones, with some not included. Among under 90,000 clones, roughly 78% were seen once, and the ten largest hold about 14%. V shed 0 bases, J shed 0 bases, and the junction held 11 bases outside the gene matches. The length of the CDR3 is 19 residues. Germline values: CDR1 LNHNV, CDR2 YYDKDF (reference sequence). The sequence came from a human donor with non-small cell lung cancer that progressed on radiotherapy plus ipilimumab. The input for sequencing was peripheral blood, taken from a patient treated with radiotherapy plus ipilimumab. The chain joins TRBV15 to TRBJ2-3; 8 bases fit TRBD2. CDR3 residues: CATSRDKRLAWDSTDTQYF. CDR3 sequence (DNA): TGTGCCACCAGCAGAGATAAGAGACTAGCGTGGGACAGCACAGATACGCAGTATTTT.